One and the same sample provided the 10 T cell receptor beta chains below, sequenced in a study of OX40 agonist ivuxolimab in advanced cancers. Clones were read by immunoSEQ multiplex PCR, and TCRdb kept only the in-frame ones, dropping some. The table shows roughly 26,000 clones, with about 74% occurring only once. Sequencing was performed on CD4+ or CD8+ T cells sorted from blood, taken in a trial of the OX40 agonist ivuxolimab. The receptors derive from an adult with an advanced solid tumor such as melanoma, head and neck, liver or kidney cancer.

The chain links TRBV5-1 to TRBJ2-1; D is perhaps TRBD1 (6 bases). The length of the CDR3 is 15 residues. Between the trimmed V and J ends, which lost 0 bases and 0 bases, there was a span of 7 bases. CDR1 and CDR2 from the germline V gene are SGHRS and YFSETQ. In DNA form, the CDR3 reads TGCGCCAGCAGCTTGGGACAGGTCTCCTACAATGAGCAGTTCTTC. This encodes CASSLGQVSYNEQFF.

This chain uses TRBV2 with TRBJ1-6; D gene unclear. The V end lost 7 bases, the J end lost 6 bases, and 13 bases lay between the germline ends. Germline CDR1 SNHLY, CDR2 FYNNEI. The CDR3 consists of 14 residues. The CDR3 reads CASTGLGVNSPLHF. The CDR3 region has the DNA TGTGCCAGCACCGGTCTAGGAGTTAATTCACCCCTCCACTTT. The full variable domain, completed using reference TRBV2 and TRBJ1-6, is EPEVTQTPSHQVTQMGQEVILRCVPISNHLYFYWYRQILGQKVEFLVSFYNNEISEKSEIFDDQFSVERPDGSNFTLKIRSTKLEDSAMYFCASTGLGVNSPLHFGNGTRLTVT.

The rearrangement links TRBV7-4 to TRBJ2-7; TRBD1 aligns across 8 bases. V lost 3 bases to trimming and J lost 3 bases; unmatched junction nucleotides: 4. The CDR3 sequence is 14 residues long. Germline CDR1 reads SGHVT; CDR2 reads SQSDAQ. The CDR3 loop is CASSFDRGIYEQYF. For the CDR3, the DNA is TGTGCCAGCAGCTTCGACAGGGGCATCTACGAGCAGTACTTC.

This chain's CDR3 is CASSLSRANTGELFF. CDR3 nucleotides: TGTGCCAGCAGCTTAAGCAGGGCGAACACCGGGGAGCTGTTTTTT. The J gene is TRBJ2-2, the V gene TRBV7-6; possibly TRBD1 for D (5 bases). CDR1 is SGHVS and CDR2 is FNYEAQ in the germline V gene. CDR3 length: 15 residues. The ends were cut back, 2 bases at V and 0 bases at J, with 7 bases in the middle. The complete variable domain, with remaining parts taken from reference TRBV7-6 and TRBJ2-2, reads GAGVSQSPRYKVTKRGQDVALRCDPISGHVSLYWYRQALGQGPEFLTYFNYEAQQDKSGLPNDRFSAERPEGSISTLTIQRTEQRDSAMYRCASSLSRANTGELFFGEGSRLTVL.

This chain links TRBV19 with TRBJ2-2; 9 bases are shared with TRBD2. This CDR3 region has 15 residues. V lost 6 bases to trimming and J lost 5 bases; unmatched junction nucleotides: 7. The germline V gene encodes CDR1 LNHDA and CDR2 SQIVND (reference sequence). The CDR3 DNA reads TGTGCCAGTAGAACCTCGCGGGGGGGAACCGGGGAGCTGTTTTTT. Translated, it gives CASRTSRGGTGELFF.

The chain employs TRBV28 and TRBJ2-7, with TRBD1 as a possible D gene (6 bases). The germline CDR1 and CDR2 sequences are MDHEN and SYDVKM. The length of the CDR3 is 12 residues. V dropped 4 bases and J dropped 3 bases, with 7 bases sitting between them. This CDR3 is CASSSDSYEQYF. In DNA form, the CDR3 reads TGTGCCAGCAGTTCGGACAGCTACGAGCAGTACTTC.

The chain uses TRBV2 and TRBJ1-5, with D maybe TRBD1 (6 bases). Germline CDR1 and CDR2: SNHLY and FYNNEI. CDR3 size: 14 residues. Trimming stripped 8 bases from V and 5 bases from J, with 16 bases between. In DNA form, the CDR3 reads TGTGCCAGCGCCGAGGGGGGTGGCTATCAGCCCCAGCATTTT. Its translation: CASAEGGGYQPQHF. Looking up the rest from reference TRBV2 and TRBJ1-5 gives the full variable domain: EPEVTQTPSHQVTQMGQEVILRCVPISNHLYFYWYRQILGQKVEFLVSFYNNEISEKSEIFDDQFSVERPDGSNFTLKIRSTKLEDSAMYFCASAEGGGYQPQHFGDGTRLSIL.

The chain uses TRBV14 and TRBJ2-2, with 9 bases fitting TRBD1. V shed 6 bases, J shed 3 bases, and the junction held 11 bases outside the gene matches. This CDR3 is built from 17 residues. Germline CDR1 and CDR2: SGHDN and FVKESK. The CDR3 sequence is CASSRLVGQGYTGELFF. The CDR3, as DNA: TGTGCCAGCAGTCGCCTAGTGGGACAGGGCTACACCGGGGAGCTGTTTTTT.

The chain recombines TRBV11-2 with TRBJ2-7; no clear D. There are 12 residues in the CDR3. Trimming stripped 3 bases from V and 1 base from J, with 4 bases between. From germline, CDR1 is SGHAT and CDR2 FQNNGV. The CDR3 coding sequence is TGTGCCAGCAGCTTCATATCCTACGAGCAGTACTTC. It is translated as CASSFISYEQYF.

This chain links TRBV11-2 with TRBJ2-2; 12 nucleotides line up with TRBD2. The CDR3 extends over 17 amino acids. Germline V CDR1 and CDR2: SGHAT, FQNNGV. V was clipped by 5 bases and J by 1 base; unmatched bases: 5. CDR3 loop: CASSLRTSGENTGELFF. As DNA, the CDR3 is TGTGCCAGCAGCCTCCGGACTAGCGGGGAGAACACCGGGGAGCTGTTTTTT.